This T cell receptor (beta chain) is from a study of vaccination and CD4 T cells after COVID-19. Across the whole study: Overlapping SARS-CoV-2, HCoV-NL63, HCoV-OC43 and HCoV-229E spike peptides were used to stimulate cells.

The Oncomine TCR Beta short-read assay sequenced DNA from cultured CD4+ T cells. TCRdb recomputed calls from the PCR reads with MiXCR, one row per CDR3 protein. The sample yields more than 6,000 distinct CDR3 sequences, 65% to 75% seen once. Trimming stripped 4 bases from V and 4 bases from J, with 10 bases between. The germline gives CDR1 SGHTA, CDR2 FQGNSA. This CDR3 is 13 amino acids long. About this clonotype itself: What it recognizes is unknown.

As to treatment: roughly ten-day PBMC culture with coronavirus spike peptide pools or control peptides (ViraFEST assay). For ViraFEST, peptide pools expanded antigen-specific T cells, after which the TCRs were sequenced. Positive PCR tests were logged from March through December 2020, ahead of US Alpha, Beta and Delta variants. IL-2 (10 IU/ml) and peptide pools (10 ug/ml) were added to cultures of approximately 2 million PBMCs per well. The clonotype was recovered from a human donor with COVID-19. The genes are TRBV7-2 and TRBJ1-1; D perhaps matches TRBD1 (6 bases). The starting material was cultured CD4+ T cells from blood, obtained after SARS-CoV-2 vaccination. In DNA form, the CDR3 reads TGTGCCAGCAGCTCACAGGGCGGCACTGAAGCTTTCTTT. Protein sequence: CASSSQGGTEAFF.